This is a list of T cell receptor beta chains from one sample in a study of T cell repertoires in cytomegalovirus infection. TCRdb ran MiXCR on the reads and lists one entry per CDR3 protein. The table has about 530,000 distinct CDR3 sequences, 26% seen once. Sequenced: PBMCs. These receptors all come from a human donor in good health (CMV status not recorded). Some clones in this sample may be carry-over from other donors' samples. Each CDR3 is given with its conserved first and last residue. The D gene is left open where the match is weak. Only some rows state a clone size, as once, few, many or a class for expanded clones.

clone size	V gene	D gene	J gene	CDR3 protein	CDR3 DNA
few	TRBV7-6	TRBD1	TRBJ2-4	CASSPRDRVPIAAKNIQYF	TGTGCCAGCAGCCCACGGGACAGGGTTCCCATAGCGGCCAAAAACATTCAGTACTTC
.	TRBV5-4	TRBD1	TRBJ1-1	CASSFRTGGNTEAFF	TGTGCCAGCAGCTTCAGGACAGGGGGAAACACTGAAGCTTTCTTT
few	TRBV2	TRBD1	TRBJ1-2	CASRDRENYGYTF	TGTGCCAGCAGAGACAGGGAAAACTATGGCTACACCTTC
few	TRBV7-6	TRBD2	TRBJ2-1	CASSFSGKIPYNEQFF	TGTGCCAGCAGCTTTAGCGGGAAGATCCCCTACAATGAGCAGTTCTTC
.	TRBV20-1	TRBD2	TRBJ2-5	CSARSGLAGRETQYF	TGCAGTGCCAGAAGCGGACTAGCGGGACGGGAGACCCAGTACTTC
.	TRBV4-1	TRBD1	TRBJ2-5	CASQRTGQETQYF	TGCGCCAGCCAGAGGACAGGCCAAGAGACCCAGTACTTC
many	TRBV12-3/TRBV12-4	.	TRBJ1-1	CASSFEYTEAFF	TGTGCCAGCAGTTTCGAGTACACTGAAGCTTTCTTT
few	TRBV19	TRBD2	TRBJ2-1	CASIGVRTSGDQYNEQFF	TGTGCCAGTATCGGGGTAAGGACTAGCGGGGACCAATACAATGAGCAGTTCTTC
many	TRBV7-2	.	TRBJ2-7	CASSLTSRASYEQYF	TGTGCCAGCAGCTTAACCTCGCGGGCTTCCTACGAGCAGTACTTC
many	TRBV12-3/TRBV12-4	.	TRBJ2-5	CASSSDRGQYF	TGTGCCAGCAGTTCAGACCGAGGCCAGTACTTC
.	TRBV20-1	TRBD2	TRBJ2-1	CSAKTSGTYNEQFF	TGCAGTGCGAAAACTAGCGGGACTTACAATGAGCAGTTCTTC
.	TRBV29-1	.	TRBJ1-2	CSVEMHGGAGGYTF	TGCAGCGTTGAAATGCATGGGGGCGCAGGTGGCTACACCTTC
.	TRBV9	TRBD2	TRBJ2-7	CASSVEPGGGYEQYF	TGTGCCAGCAGCGTAGAACCGGGGGGAGGGTACGAGCAGTACTTC
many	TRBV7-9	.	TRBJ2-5	CASSLDDQGSQYF	TGTGCCAGCAGCTTAGACGATCAGGGATCCCAGTACTTC
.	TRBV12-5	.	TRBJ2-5	CASGLVRGPSDLQETQYF	TGTGCTAGTGGTTTGGTGCGGGGCCCTAGCGATCTCCAAGAGACCCAGTACTTC
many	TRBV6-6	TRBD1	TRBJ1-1	CASDAGQGAPGTEAFF	TGTGCCAGCGACGCGGGACAGGGGGCCCCGGGGACTGAAGCTTTCTTT
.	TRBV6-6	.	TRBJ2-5	CASSYGVRVGETQYF	TGTGCCAGCAGTTACGGGGTTAGGGTCGGAGAGACCCAGTACTTC
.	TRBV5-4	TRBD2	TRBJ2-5	CASSAASGIETQYF	TGTGCCAGCAGCGCGGCTAGCGGGATTGAGACCCAGTACTTC
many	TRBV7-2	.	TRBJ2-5	CASSRNRDRETQYF	TGTGCCAGCAGCCGGAACAGGGATAGAGAGACCCAGTACTTC
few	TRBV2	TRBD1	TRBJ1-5	CASSRLTRTGDSQPQHF	TGTGCCAGCAGTCGACTAACAAGGACAGGGGATAGTCAGCCCCAGCATTTT
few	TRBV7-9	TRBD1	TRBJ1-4	CASSSYRGNEKLFF	TGTGCCAGCAGCTCCTACAGGGGTAATGAAAAACTGTTTTTT
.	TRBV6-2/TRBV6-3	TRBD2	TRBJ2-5	CASRPLAGVQKTQYF	TGTGCCAGCAGGCCCTTAGCGGGAGTCCAAAAGACCCAGTACTTC
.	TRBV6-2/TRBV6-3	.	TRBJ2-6	CASSYSGLSGANVLTF	TGTGCCAGCAGTTACTCTGGACTTTCTGGGGCCAACGTCCTGACTTTC
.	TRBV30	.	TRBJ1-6	CAWRPFEGSSYNSPLHF	TGTGCCTGGAGACCCTTCGAGGGTAGCTCCTATAATTCACCCCTCCACTTT
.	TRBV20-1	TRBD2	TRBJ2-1	CSARDPGGGLLHEQFF	TGCAGTGCTAGAGATCCCGGCGGGGGTCTCCTACATGAGCAGTTCTTC
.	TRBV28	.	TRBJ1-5	CASSPGWPQHF	TGTGCCAGCAGTCCGGGGTGGCCCCAGCATTTT
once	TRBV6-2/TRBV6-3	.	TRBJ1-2	CASSLGPANYGYTF	TGTGCCAGCAGTCTAGGACCGGCTAACTATGGCTACACCTTC
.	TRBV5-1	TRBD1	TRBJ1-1	CASSSGQVPNTEAFF	TGCGCCAGCAGCTCGGGACAGGTCCCTAACACTGAAGCTTTCTTT
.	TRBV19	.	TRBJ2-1	CASSISQLMGSYNEQFF	TGTGCCAGTAGTATCAGCCAGCTTATGGGCTCCTACAATGAGCAGTTCTTC
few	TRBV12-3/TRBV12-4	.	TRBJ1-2	CASSPRAYGYTF	TGTGCCAGCAGTCCGCGCGCCTATGGCTACACCTTC
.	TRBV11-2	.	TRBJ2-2	CASSTLSGELFF	TGTGCCAGCAGTACCCTGTCCGGGGAGCTGTTTTTT
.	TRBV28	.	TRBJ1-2	CASSSTIYTF	TGTGCCAGCAGTTCGACGATTTACACCTTC
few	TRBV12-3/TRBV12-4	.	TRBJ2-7	CASSRTSGGTQPTYEQYF	TGTGCCAGCAGTCGAACAAGCGGAGGAACCCAACCCACCTACGAGCAGTACTTC
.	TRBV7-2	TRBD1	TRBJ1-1	CASSFAGGGNTEAFF	TGTGCCAGCAGCTTCGCAGGGGGGGGGAACACTGAAGCTTTCTTT
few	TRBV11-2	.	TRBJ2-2	CASSPPPRATGELFF	TGTGCCAGCAGCCCTCCTCCGAGGGCCACCGGGGAGCTGTTTTTT
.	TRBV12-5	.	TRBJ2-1	CASAPPGLTEQFF	TGTGCTAGTGCCCCCCCCGGACTAACTGAGCAGTTCTTC
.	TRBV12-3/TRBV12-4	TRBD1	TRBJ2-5	CASSLEDRVETQYF	TGTGCCAGCAGTTTAGAGGACAGGGTAGAGACCCAGTACTTC
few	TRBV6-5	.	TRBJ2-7	CASSYSSSNSYEQYF	TGTGCCAGCAGTTACTCGAGCAGCAACTCCTACGAGCAGTACTTC
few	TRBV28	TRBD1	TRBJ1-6	CASTLPGQTNSPLHF	TGTGCCAGCACCTTACCGGGACAGACTAATTCACCCCTCCACTTT
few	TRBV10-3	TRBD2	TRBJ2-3	CAISESPSPRAGEGTDTQYF	TGTGCCATCAGTGAGTCCCCCAGCCCCCGGGCGGGAGAGGGCACAGATACGCAGTATTTT
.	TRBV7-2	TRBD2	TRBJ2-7	CASSRLFSGGYYEQYF	TGTGCCAGCAGCAGGTTGTTTAGCGGGGGGTACTACGAGCAGTACTTC
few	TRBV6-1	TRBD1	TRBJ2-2	CASIRIRRTGEYTGELFF	TGTGCCAGCATCCGAATAAGACGGACAGGGGAGTACACCGGGGAGCTGTTTTTT
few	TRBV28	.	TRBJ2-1	CASRETVYNEQFF	TGTGCCAGCCGGGAGACTGTCTACAATGAGCAGTTCTTC
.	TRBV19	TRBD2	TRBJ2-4	CASSKGLAGVGWVIQYF	TGTGCCAGTAGTAAAGGACTAGCGGGAGTGGGGTGGGTCATTCAGTACTTC
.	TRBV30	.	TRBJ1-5	CAWSTRGGDRGSQHF	TGTGCCTGGAGTACTAGGGGCGGGGACCGTGGGTCCCAGCATTTT
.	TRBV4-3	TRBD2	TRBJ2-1	CASSQVTSGNNEQFF	TGCGCCAGCAGCCAAGTGACTAGCGGTAACAATGAGCAGTTCTTC
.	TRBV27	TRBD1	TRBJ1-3	CASSRTGDLLPGNTIYF	TGTGCCAGCAGTCGGACAGGGGATTTGCTTCCTGGAAACACCATATATTTT
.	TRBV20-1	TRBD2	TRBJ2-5	CSAKRGVGRETQYF	TGCAGTGCTAAGCGGGGCGTAGGCCGGGAGACCCAGTACTTC
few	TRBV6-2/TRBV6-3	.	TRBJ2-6	CASSYSADSGANVLTF	TGTGCCAGCAGTTACTCCGCAGACTCTGGGGCCAACGTCCTGACTTTC
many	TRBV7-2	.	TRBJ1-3	CASSLLSRFSGNTIYF	TGTGCCAGCAGCTTACTTTCGAGGTTCTCTGGAAACACCATATATTTT
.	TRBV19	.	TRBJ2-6	CASSITRANVLTF	TGTGCCAGTAGTATCACGAGAGCCAACGTCCTGACTTTC
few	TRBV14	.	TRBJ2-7	CASSQVHSSYEQYF	TGTGCCAGCAGCCAAGTCCACAGCTCCTACGAGCAGTACTTC